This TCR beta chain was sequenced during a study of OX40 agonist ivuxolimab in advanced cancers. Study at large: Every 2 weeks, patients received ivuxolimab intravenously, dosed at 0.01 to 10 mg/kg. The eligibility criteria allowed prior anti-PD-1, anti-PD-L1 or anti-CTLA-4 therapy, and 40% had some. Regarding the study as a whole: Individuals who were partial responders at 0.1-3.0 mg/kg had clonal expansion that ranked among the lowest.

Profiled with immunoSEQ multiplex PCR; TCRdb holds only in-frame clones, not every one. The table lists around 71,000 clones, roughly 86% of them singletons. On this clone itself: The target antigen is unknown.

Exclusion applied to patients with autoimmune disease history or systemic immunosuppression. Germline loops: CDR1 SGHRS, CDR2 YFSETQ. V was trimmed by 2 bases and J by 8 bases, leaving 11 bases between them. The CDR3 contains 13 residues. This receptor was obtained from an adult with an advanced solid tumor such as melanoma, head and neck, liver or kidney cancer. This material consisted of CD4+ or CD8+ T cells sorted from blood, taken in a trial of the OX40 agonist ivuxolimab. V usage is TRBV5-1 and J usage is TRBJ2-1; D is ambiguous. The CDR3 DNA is TGCGCCAGCAGCTTCAATCCTCGTGATGAGCAGTTCTTC. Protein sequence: CASSFNPRDEQFF.